This T cell receptor beta chain originates from a study of tissue T cells after allogeneic stem cell transplantation (dated by TCRdb to 2022 to 2024). For context, the study as a whole: TCR beta repertoires were profiled across many tissues obtained from research autopsies of patients with and without GVHD, as well as in mouse models of GVHD. The human arm was a prospective observational study without blinding or randomization. On the study overall, not on this receptor specifically: Only a few T cell clones appeared in more than one patient, yet motif-based clustering showed tissue-specific repertoire signatures that were shared between patients. Which tissue TCRs were alloreactive or antigen-specific was not determined in the study, and some clones might have been persisting host cells. The patient cohort was small and clinically heterogeneous, and sampling depth was acknowledged as a limitation. Blood and spleen T cells captured only a limited portion of the TCR repertoire detected in tissues, in both patients and mice. Within patients, how anatomically similar the tissues were was a key factor in shaping TCR repertoire composition, regardless of disease or transplant status.

The time point label corresponds to: mouse harvest day 14 after allogeneic transplant. Each mouse graft consisted of 10^7 T-cell-depleted bone marrow cells plus 10^6 splenic CD5+ T cells and was given by tail vein injection. GVHD in mice was modeled with a major MHC-mismatch B6 (H2b) into BALB/c (H2d) model, and tissues were profiled at day 7 or 14. On day 7 or 14 post-transplant, mouse tissues and retro-orbital blood were harvested with separate sterile tools for each animal, and livers were flushed before harvest. Before genomic DNA isolation with the DNeasy Blood & Tissue Kit, mouse tissues were minced with razor blades in buffered saline. CDR1 SGHSN and CDR2 HYEKVE were looked up in the germline V gene. Trimming takes 0 bases off V and 0 bases off J; junction bases not matched to a gene: 3. Including cysteine and phenylalanine, the CDR3 has 16 amino acids. The 45 bases shown cover part of the CDR3, and their frame starts at base 1.

Libraries were prepared through the immunoSEQ multiplex PCR assay. Adaptive Biotechnologies performed the TCRbeta CDR3 sequencing at survey depth and reported CDR3 sequences, V/J genes, productive frequency and template counts. Amplification of TCR beta CDR3 regions started from genomic DNA instead of RNA. Per the authors' processing: Pairwise repertoire overlap between tissues was quantified with Jensen-Shannon divergence, where 1 means complete divergence and 0 identical. Tissues were grouped by single-linkage agglomerative hierarchical clustering of pairwise JSD values, and the clustering results were shown as dendrograms. All patient samples were analyzed with GLIPH2 using simulation_depth 1000, kmer_min_depth 3 and cdr3_length_cutoff 8, and only groups containing more than two unique CDR3s were kept. A standardized tissue-overlap score was generated by extrapolating Jaccard GLIPH-group overlap across patients to a standard repertoire size of 1000 clones. Associations of diversity with clinical or experimental variables used linear mixed-effect models with tissue fixed effects and individual random effects. The table was pulled from immuneACCESS by TCRdb, which kept in-frame rearrangements only. Such tables lose some clones; where checked, under half of the loss comes from unresolved V genes, and the rest has no known cause. That table gives V, J and clone size, and the DNA gave D and trimming. The sample includes about 1,200 clones, with 46% observed a single time. Roughly 23% of the sample belongs to the ten largest clones.

Worth noting for this clone: The antigen it recognizes is unknown. For this mouse receptor, gene names and germline sequences are murine. From the germline J gene comes the end of the CDR3, since the read stops 1 residue before it.

Sequencing was carried out using gut tissue. The clonotype comes from a female BALB/c mouse given C57BL/6 T cells with graft-versus-host disease after an allogeneic hematopoietic cell transplant. The rearranged chain carries TRBV12-1 and TRBJ2-4, with TRBD2 matching 9 junction bases. The sequenced part of the CDR3 DNA is TGTGCCAGCTCTCTCAGCTGGGGGGGTAGTCAAAACACCTTGTAC. Translated, this gives CASSLSWGGSQNTLY. In full, the CDR3 is CASSLSWGGSQNTLYF.